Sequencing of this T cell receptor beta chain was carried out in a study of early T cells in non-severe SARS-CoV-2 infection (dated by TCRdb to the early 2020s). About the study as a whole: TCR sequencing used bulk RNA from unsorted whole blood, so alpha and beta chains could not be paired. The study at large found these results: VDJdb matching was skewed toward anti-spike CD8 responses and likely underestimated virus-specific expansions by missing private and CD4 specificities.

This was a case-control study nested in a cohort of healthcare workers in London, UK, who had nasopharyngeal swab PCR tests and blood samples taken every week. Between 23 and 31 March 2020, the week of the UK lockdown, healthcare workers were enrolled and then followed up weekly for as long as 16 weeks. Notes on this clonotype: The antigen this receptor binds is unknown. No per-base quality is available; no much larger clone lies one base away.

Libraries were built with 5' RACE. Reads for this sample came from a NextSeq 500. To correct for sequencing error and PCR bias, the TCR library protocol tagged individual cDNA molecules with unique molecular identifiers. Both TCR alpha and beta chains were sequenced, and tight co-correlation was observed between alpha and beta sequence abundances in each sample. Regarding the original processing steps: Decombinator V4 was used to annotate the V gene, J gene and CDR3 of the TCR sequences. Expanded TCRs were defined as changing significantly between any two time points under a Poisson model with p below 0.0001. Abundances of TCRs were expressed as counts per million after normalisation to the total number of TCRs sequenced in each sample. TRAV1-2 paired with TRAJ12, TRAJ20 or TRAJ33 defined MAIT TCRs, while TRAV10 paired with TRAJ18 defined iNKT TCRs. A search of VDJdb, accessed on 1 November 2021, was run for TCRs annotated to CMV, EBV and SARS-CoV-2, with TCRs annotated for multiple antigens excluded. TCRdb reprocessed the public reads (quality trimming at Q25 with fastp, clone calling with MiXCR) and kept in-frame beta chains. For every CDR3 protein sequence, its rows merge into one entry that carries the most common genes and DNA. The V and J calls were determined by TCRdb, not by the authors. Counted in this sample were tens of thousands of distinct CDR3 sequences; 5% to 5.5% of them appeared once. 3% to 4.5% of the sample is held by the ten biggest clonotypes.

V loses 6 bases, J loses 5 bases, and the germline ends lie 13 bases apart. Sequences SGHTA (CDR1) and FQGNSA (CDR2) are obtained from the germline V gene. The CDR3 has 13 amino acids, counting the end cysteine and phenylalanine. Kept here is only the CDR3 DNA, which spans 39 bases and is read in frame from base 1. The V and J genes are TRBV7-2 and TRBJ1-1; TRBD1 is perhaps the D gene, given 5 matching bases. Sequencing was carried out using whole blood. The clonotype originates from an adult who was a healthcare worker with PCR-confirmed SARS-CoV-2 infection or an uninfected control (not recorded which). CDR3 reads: CASSYRRRTEAFF. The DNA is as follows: TGTGCCAGCAGTTACAGGAGGCGGACTGAAGCTTTCTTT.